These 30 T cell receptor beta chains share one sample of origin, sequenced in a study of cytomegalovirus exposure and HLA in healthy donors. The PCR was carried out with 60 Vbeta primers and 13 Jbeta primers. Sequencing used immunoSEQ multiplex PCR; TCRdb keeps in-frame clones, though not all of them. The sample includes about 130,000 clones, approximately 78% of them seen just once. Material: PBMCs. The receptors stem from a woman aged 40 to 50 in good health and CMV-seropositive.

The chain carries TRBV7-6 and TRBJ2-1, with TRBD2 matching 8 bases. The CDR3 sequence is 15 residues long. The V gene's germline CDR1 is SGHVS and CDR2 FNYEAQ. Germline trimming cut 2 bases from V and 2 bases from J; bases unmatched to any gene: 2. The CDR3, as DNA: TGTGCCAGCAGCTTAACTAGCGGCGCCTACAATGAGCAGTTCTTC. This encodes CASSLTSGAYNEQFF.

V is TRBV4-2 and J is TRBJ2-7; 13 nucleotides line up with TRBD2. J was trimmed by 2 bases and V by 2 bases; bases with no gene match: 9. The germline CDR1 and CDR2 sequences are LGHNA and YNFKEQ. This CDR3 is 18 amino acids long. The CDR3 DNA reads TGTGCCAGCAGCCAACAGGCCGGGACTAGCGGGACTACCTACGAGCAGTACTTC. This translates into CASSQQAGTSGTTYEQYF.

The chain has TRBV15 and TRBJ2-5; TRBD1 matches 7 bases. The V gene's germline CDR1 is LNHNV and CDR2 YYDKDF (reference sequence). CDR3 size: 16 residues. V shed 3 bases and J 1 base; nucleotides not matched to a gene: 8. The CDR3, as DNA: TGTGCCACCAGCAGGGTTGGGACAGAAGGCCAAGAGACCCAGTACTTC. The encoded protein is CATSRVGTEGQETQYF.

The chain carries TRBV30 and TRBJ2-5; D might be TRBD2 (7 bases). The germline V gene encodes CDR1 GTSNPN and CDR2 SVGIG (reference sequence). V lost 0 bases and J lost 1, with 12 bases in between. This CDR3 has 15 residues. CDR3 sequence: CAWSVKGGGQETQYF. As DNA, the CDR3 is TGTGCCTGGAGTGTTAAGGGAGGGGGCCAAGAGACCCAGTACTTC.

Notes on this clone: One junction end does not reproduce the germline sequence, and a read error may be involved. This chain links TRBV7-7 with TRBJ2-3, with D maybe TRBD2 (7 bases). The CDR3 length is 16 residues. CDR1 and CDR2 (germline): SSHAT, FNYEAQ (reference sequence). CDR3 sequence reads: CASSLGGVGGTDTQYF. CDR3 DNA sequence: TGTGCTAGCAGCTTAGGGGGGGTCGGGGGCACAGATACGCAGTATTTT.

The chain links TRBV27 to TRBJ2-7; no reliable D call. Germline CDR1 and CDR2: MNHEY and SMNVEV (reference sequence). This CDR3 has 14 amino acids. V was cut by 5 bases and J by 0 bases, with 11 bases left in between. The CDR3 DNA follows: TGTGCCAGCAGTATAACTATGACCTCCTACGAGCAGTACTTC. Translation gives CASSITMTSYEQYF.

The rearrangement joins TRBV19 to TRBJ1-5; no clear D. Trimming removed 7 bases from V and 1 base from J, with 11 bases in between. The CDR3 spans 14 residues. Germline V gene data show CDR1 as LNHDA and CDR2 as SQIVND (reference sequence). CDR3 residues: CASNSGSSNQPQHF. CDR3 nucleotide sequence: TGTGCCAGTAACTCGGGGTCCAGCAATCAGCCCCAGCATTTT.

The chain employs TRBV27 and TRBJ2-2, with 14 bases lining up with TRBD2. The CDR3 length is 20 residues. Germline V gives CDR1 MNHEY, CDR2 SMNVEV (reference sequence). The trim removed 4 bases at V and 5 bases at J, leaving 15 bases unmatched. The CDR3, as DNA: TGTGCCAGCAGTTCACCAACCCTCAACCGGACTAGCGGGAGGACCGGGGAGCTGTTTTTT. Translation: CASSSPTLNRTSGRTGELFF.

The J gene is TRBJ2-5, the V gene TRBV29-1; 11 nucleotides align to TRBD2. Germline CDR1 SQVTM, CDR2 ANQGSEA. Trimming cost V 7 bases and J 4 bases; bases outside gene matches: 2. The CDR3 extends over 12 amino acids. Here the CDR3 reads CSGLAGGETQYF. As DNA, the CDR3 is TGCAGCGGGCTAGCGGGGGGAGAGACCCAGTACTTC.

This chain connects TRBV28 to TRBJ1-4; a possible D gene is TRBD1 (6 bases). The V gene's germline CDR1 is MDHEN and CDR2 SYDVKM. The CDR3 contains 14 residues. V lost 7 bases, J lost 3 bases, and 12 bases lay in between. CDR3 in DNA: TGTGCCAGCACCAGGGGAGCCTCTAATGAAAAACTGTTTTTT. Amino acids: CASTRGASNEKLFF.

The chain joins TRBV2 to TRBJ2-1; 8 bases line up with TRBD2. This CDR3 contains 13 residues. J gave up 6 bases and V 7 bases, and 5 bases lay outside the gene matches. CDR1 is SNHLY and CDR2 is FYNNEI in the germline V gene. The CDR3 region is CASNQRGTNEQFF. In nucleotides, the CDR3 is TGTGCCAGCAACCAGCGGGGGACCAATGAGCAGTTCTTC.

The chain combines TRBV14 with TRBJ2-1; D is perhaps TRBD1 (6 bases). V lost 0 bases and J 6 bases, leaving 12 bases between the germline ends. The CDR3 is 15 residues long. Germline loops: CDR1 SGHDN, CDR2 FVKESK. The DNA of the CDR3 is TGTGCCAGCAGCCAAGACCTGGCAGGGGCCAATGAGCAGTTCTTC. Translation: CASSQDLAGANEQFF. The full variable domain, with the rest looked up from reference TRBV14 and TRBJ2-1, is EAGVTQFPSHSVIEKGQTVTLRCDPISGHDNLYWYRRVMGKEIKFLLHFVKESKQDESGMPNNRFLAERTGGTYSTLKVQPAELEDSGVYFCASSQDLAGANEQFFGPGTRLTVL.

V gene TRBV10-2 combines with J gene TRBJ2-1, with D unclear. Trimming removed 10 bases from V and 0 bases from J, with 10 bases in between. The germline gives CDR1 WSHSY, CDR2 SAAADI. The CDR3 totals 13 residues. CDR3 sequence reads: CATAPSSYNEQFF. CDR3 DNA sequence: TGCGCCACCGCCCCGAGCTCCTACAATGAGCAGTTCTTC.

The CDR3 region is CASSLRVAEAFF. The DNA for the CDR3 is TGTGCCAGCAGTTTACGCGTGGCTGAAGCTTTCTTT. This sequence joins TRBV6-5 and TRBJ1-1, with no clear D. CDR3 size: 12 residues. V gave up 4 bases and J gave up 6 bases, with 9 bases separating them. CDR1 and CDR2 from the germline V gene are MNHEY and SVGAGI.

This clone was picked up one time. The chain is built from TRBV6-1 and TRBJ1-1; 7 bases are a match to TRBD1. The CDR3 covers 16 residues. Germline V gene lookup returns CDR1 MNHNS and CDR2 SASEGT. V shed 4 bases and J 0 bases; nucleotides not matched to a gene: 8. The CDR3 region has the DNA TGTGCCAGCAGTGTTCTCCCGGGACAGATGAACACTGAAGCTTTCTTT. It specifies CASSVLPGQMNTEAFF.

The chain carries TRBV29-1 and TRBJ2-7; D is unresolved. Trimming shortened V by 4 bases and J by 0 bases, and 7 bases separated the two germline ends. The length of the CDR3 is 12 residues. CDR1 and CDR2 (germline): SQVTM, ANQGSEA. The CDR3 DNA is TGCAGCGTTGGGCCAAGCTCCTACGAGCAGTACTTC. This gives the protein CSVGPSSYEQYF.

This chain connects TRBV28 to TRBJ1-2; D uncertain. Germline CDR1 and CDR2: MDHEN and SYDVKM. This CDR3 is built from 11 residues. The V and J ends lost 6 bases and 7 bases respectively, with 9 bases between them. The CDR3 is CASSLTGGYTF. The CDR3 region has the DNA TGTGCCAGCAGCTTGACGGGTGGCTACACCTTC.

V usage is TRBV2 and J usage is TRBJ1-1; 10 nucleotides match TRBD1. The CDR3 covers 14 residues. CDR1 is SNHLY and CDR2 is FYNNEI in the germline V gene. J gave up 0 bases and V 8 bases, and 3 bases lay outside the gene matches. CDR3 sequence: CASGDRGVNTEAFF. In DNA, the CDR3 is TGTGCCAGCGGGGACAGGGGCGTGAACACTGAAGCTTTCTTT.

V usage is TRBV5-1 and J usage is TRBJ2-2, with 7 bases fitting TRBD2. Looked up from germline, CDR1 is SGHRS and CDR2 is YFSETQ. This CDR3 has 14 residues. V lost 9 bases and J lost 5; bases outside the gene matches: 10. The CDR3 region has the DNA TGCGCCACCCGAGGACTAGGGCGGACCGGGGAGCTGTTTTTT. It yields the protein CATRGLGRTGELFF.

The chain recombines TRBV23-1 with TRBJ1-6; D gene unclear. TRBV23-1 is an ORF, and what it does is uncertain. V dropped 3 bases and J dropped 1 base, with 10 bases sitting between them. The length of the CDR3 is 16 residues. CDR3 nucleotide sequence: TGCGCCAGCAGTCATCCGAGAGTGTCCTATAATTCACCCCTCCACTTT. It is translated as CASSHPRVSYNSPLHF.

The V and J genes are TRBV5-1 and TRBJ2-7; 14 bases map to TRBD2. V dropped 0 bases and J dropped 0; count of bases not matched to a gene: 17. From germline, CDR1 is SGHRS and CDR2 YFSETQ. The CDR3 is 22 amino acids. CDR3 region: CASSLAGIPRTSGGRSSYEQYF. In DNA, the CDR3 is TGCGCCAGCAGCTTGGCCGGCATACCACGGACTAGCGGGGGGCGGAGCTCCTACGAGCAGTACTTC.

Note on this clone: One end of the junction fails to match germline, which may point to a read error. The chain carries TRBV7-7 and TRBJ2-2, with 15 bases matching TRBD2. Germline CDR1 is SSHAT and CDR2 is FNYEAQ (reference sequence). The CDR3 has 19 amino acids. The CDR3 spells CASSFLLPGLAGGTGELFF. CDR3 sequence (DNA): TGTGCTAGCAGCTTCCTTCTTCCGGGACTAGCGGGGGGCACCGGGGAGCTGTTTTTT.

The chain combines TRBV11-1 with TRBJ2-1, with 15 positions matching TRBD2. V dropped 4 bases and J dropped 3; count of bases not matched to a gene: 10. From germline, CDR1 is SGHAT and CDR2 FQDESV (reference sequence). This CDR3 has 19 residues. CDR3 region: CASSSGLAGGLYYYNEQFF. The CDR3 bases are TGTGCCAGCAGCTCCGGACTAGCGGGGGGGCTATACTACTACAATGAGCAGTTCTTC.

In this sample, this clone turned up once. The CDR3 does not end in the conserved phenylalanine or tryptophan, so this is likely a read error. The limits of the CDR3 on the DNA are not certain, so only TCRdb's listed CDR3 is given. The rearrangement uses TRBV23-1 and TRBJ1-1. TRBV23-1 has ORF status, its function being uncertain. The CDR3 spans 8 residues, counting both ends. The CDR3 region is CASSQVAS.

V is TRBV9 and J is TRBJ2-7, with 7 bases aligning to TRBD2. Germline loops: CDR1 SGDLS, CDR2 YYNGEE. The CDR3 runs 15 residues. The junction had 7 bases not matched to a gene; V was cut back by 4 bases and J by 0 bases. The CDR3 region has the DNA TGTGCCAGCAGCATAAGCGGGGCCCTCTCCTACGAGCAGTACTTC. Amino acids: CASSISGALSYEQYF.

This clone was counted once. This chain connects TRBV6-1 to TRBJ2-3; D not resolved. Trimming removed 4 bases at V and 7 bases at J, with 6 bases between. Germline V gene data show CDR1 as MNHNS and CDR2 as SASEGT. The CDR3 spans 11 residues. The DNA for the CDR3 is TGTGCCAGCAGTGGACTTTATACGCAGTATTTT. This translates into CASSGLYTQYF.

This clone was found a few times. For the CDR3, the DNA is TGTGCCAGCAGCCGAGAGGGTGGACTAGCGGGGGTCCGGGGTGCAGATACGCAGTATTTT. Translation gives CASSREGGLAGVRGADTQYF. This rearrangement joins TRBV7-3 to TRBJ2-3; 13 positions match TRBD2. Trimming removed 5 bases from V and 4 bases from J; junction bases left unmatched: 18. CDR3 size: 20 residues. Germline V gene sequence: CDR1 SGHTA, CDR2 FQGTGA.

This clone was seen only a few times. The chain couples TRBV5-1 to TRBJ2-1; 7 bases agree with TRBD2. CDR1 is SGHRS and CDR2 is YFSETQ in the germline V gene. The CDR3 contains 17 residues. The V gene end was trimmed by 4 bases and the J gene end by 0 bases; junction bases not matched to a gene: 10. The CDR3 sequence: CASSTPSGPSSYNEQFF. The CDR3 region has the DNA TGCGCCAGCAGCACCCCTAGCGGCCCGAGCTCCTACAATGAGCAGTTCTTC.

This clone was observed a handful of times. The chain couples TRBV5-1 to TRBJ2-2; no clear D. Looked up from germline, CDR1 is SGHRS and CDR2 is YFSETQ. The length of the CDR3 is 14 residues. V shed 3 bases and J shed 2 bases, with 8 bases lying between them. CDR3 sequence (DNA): TGCGCCAGCAGCTGGTTAGCCAACACCGGGGAGCTGTTTTTT. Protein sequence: CASSWLANTGELFF.

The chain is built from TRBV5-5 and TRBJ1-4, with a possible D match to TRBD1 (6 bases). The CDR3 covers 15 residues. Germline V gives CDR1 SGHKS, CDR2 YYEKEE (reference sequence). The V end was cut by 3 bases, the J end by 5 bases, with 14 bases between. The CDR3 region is CASSSRTASNEKLFF. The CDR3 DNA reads TGTGCCAGCAGCTCCCGGACAGCCTCGAATGAAAAACTGTTTTTT.